This T cell receptor (beta chain) was observed in a study of OX40 agonist ivuxolimab in advanced cancers. The overall study: Patients received the agonistic anti-OX40 (CD134) antibody ivuxolimab. Each dose-escalation patient presented with hepatocellular carcinoma, melanoma, renal cell or head and neck cancer. Findings of the study overall: Clones of CD4+ and CD8+ blood T cells grew by week 6 at doses of 0.1 to 3.0 mg/kg. A proportion of nonresponders additionally exhibited low normalized T-cell clonal expansion.

The CDR3 runs 16 residues. Germline V gene lookup returns CDR1 GTSNPN and CDR2 SVGIG (reference sequence). Trimming took 1 base from V and 4 from J; bases not matched to a gene: 11. Regarding this clone: The antigen is not known.

Only in-frame clones appear in the TCRdb table, and some are missing; sequencing was by immunoSEQ multiplex PCR. The top ten hold less than 9.5% of the sample, which has 45,000 or so clones, around nine tenths seen once. The receptor comes from an adult with an advanced solid tumor such as melanoma, head and neck, liver or kidney cancer. The sample consisted of CD4+ or CD8+ T cells sorted from blood, taken in a trial of the OX40 agonist ivuxolimab. The genes are TRBV30 and TRBJ1-2; TRBD1 aligns across 8 bases. The CDR3 reads CAWSALGTGKSYGYTF. CDR3 DNA: TGTGCCTGGAGTGCCTTGGGGACAGGAAAATCCTATGGCTACACCTTC.